The clone carrying this TCR beta chain was detected only a few times. Its antigen is undetermined. This sample stems from a study of siplizumab effects on memory and regulatory T cells. Findings of the study overall: A major contribution to the alloresponse seemed to be made by naive T cells, which seemed more diverse than memory cells.

Sequenced by immunoSEQ multiplex PCR; TCRdb stores in-frame clones only, minus some. The sample has about 26,000 clones; 84% are singletons. Per germline, CDR1 MDHEN and CDR2 SYDVKM. Trimming cost V 3 bases and J 9 bases, with 18 bases left between them. The CDR3 has 15 amino acids. Unstimulated naive, memory, effector memory and TEMRA subsets underwent sequencing in a few donor pairs. Specimen: memory CD4+ T cells sorted from blood. The chain links TRBV28 to TRBJ1-5; D gene uncertain. The origin of this receptor is a human donor in good health. CDR3 bases: TGTGCCAGCAGTTTGAGGTCAACCAAATGGGGGCCCCAGCATTTT. It translates to CASSLRSTKWGPQHF.